The 15 T cell receptor beta chains reported below all come from one sample, sequenced in a study of cytomegalovirus exposure and HLA in healthy donors. 60 Vbeta and 13 Jbeta primers were used in PCR. TCRdb keeps only in-frame clones here, not all; method: immunoSEQ multiplex PCR. The table shows about 160,000 clones, with 75% to 80% occurring only once. The sample was PBMCs. These receptors came from a woman aged 40 to 55 in good health and CMV-seronegative.

This chain uses TRBV25-1 with TRBJ2-5; 11 nucleotides line up with TRBD1. In germline, CDR1 is MGHDK, CDR2 SYGVNS. The ends lost 6 bases at V and 4 bases at J; junction bases unmatched: 7. The CDR3 runs 15 residues. This chain's CDR3 is CASSAGQGARETQYF. The CDR3 nucleotides read TGTGCCAGCAGCGCCGGACAGGGGGCGCGAGAGACCCAGTACTTC.

The V and J genes are TRBV5-1 and TRBJ2-2; 9 bases map to TRBD1. Per the germline V gene, CDR1 is SGHRS and CDR2 is YFSETQ. The CDR3 consists of 15 residues. The junction had 7 bases not matched to a gene; V was cut back by 3 bases and J by 7 bases. CDR3 region: CASSYTGQGLGELFF. The CDR3 nucleotides read TGCGCCAGCAGCTACACCGGACAGGGGCTCGGGGAGCTGTTTTTT.

The J gene is TRBJ1-1, the V gene TRBV15; no clear D. Looked up from germline, CDR1 is LNHNV and CDR2 is YYDKDF (reference sequence). The CDR3 length is 14 residues. With 0 bases removed from V and 1 base from J, the gap between germline ends came to 6 bases. The CDR3 nucleotides read TGTGCCACCAGCAGAGATATGGCGAACACTGAAGCTTTCTTT. Protein: CATSRDMANTEAFF.

The rearrangement joins TRBV5-1 to TRBJ1-1; D call uncertain. CDR1 is SGHRS, CDR2 YFSETQ, per germline. Trimming pared 2 bases from V and 4 bases from J, leaving 12 bases between. The CDR3 consists of 14 residues. CDR3 in amino acids: CASSFAGFSTEAFF. CDR3 nucleotides: TGCGCCAGCAGCTTTGCGGGCTTTTCCACTGAAGCTTTCTTT.

This chain connects TRBV7-2 to TRBJ2-3; 11 nucleotides align to TRBD2. J lost 4 bases, V lost 1 base, and 4 bases had no gene match. Per germline, CDR1 SGHTA and CDR2 FQGNSA. This CDR3 is 16 amino acids long. This CDR3 reads CASSLGFSGGADTQYF. CDR3 nucleotides: TGTGCCAGCAGCTTAGGTTTTAGCGGGGGGGCAGATACGCAGTATTTT.

The J gene is TRBJ1-4, the V gene TRBV19, with TRBD1 as a possible D gene (5 bases). The germline V gene has CDR1 LNHDA and CDR2 SQIVND (reference sequence). The CDR3 runs 15 residues. Trimming took 3 bases from V and 8 from J, leaving 16 bases between them. CDR3 loop: CASSMLRAAMEKLFF. CDR3 sequence (DNA): TGTGCCAGTAGTATGCTCAGGGCTGCGATGGAAAAACTGTTTTTT.

V usage is TRBV7-2 and J usage is TRBJ1-5; D uncertain. Trimming stripped 6 bases from V and 4 bases from J, with 10 bases between. This CDR3 has 13 residues. CDR1 and CDR2 (germline): SGHTA, FQGNSA. The chain's CDR3 is CASRPERNQPQHF. Here the CDR3 DNA reads TGTGCCAGCAGGCCCGAGAGGAATCAGCCCCAGCATTTT.

This chain uses TRBV6-6 with TRBJ2-3; 8 bases match TRBD2. V dropped 2 bases and J dropped 5; count of bases not matched to a gene: 9. Germline CDR1 reads MNHNY; CDR2 reads SVGAGI (reference sequence). This CDR3 is built from 16 residues. CDR3 nucleotide sequence: TGTGCCAGCAGTTACCCCAGCGGGGGAAAAGGAGATACGCAGTATTTT. This translates into CASSYPSGGKGDTQYF.

The chain uses TRBV6-5 and TRBJ2-7; perhaps TRBD2 as D (5 bases). In germline, CDR1 is MNHEY, CDR2 SVGAGI. Trimming removed 1 base from V and 0 bases from J, with 10 bases in between. The CDR3 loop spans 15 amino acids. CDR3 in amino acids: CASSYLARASYEQYF. The DNA for the CDR3 is TGTGCCAGCAGTTACTTAGCGAGGGCCTCCTACGAGCAGTACTTC.

The chain employs TRBV5-1 and TRBJ2-5, with 11 bases lining up with TRBD1. The CDR3 is 14 amino acids. Per germline, CDR1 SGHRS and CDR2 YFSETQ. V gave up 7 bases and J gave up 5 bases; unmatched junction bases: 7. CDR3 nucleotides: TGCGCCAGCTGCCGGGACAGGGGGAGGGAGACCCAGTACTTC. It specifies CASCRDRGRETQYF.

The rearrangement joins TRBV29-1 to TRBJ2-2; 13 bases are a match to TRBD2. Trimming removed 7 bases from V and 1 base from J; junction bases left unmatched: 0. Germline loops: CDR1 SQVTM, CDR2 ANQGSEA. This CDR3 has 14 residues. This CDR3 reads CSGTSGGNTGELFF. Here the CDR3 DNA reads TGCAGCGGGACTAGCGGGGGGAACACCGGGGAGCTGTTTTTT.

This clone has just one count. This chain connects TRBV5-1 to TRBJ1-4, with TRBD1 identical over 7 bases. V lost 7 bases, J lost 5 bases, and 11 bases stayed unmatched. CDR1 and CDR2 (germline): SGHRS, YFSETQ. The CDR3 has 15 residues. For the CDR3, the DNA is TGCGCCAGCCAGCTTAGTACAGGGGAAAATGAAAAACTGTTTTTT. Translated: CASQLSTGENEKLFF.

This clone was counted a few times. The chain carries TRBV2 and TRBJ2-5; TRBD2 is a possible D gene (6 bases). The CDR3 loop spans 16 amino acids. The V end lost 6 bases, the J end lost 4 bases, and 21 bases lay between the germline ends. Looked up from germline, CDR1 is SNHLY and CDR2 is FYNNEI. The CDR3 DNA is TGTGCCAGCAGGTCCGACGACGGACTATGGGGAGAGACCCAGTACTTC. Protein product: CASRSDDGLWGETQYF.

The sample holds a few counts of this clone. The V and J genes are TRBV6-4 and TRBJ2-5; D is possibly TRBD2 (6 bases). V gave up 5 bases and J gave up 2 bases, with 18 bases separating them. This CDR3 contains 16 residues. CDR1 and CDR2 (germline): MRHNA, SNTAGT. For the CDR3, the DNA is TGTGCCAGCAGTTACCTCACCGGGGGTTCTCAAGAGACCCAGTACTTC. This sequence encodes CASSYLTGGSQETQYF.

V usage is TRBV5-1 and J usage is TRBJ2-3, with TRBD2 matching 13 bases. V dropped 1 base and J dropped 8; count of bases not matched to a gene: 4. CDR1 is SGHRS, CDR2 YFSETQ, per germline. This CDR3 region has 15 residues. CDR3 DNA sequence: TGCGCCAGCAGCTTGTCACTAGCGGGGGGGGGTACGCAGTATTTT. Translation gives CASSLSLAGGGTQYF.